There are a few counts of the clone carrying this TCR beta chain. The antigen remains undetermined. This sample was included in a study of post-analysis software for immune sequencing data. At the level of the study: The patients showed relapsing-remitting, secondary progressive and progressive-relapsing multiple sclerosis courses. Findings and caveats of the study: When compared against controls, multiple sclerosis patients showed significantly lower normalized Chao1 diversity.

Unique molecular identifiers tagged the TCR beta cDNA libraries. Via MiXCR, TCRdb re-called the PCR reads, giving one row per CDR3 protein. The sample lists approximately 360,000 distinct CDR3 sequences, roughly 30% seen once, with roughly 12% in the top ten. The sequence was collected from a girl between 10 and 17 years old with multiple sclerosis. Specimen: blood.

Here the CDR3 reads CATSRQTGSNQPQHF. The CDR3 region has the DNA TGTGCCACCAGCAGACAGACAGGTAGCAATCAGCCCCAGCATTTT. The V call is TRBV15, the J call TRBJ1-5; possible D gene TRBD1, 6 bases. Germline CDR1 reads LNHNV; CDR2 reads YYDKDF (reference sequence). V was shortened by 2 bases and J by 0 bases, with 8 bases between the two germline ends. The CDR3 contains 15 residues.